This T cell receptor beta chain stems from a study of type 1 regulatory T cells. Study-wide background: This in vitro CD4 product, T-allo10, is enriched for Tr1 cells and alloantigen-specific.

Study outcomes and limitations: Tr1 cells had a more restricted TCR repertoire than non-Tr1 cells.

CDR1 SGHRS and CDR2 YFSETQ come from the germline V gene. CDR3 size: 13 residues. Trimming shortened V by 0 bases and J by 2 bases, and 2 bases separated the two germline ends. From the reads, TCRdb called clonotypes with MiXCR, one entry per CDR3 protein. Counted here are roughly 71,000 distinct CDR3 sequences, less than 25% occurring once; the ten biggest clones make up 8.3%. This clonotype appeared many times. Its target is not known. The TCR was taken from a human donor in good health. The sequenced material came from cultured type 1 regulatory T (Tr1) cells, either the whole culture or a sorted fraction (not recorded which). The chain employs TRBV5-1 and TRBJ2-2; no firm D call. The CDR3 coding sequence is TGCGCCAGCAGCTTGGGAAACACCGGGGAGCTGTTTTTT. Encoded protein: CASSLGNTGELFF.